This T cell receptor (beta chain) was obtained from a study of blood T cell repertoires in COVID-19. Germline CDR1 and CDR2: LNHDA and SQIVND (reference sequence). The CDR3 covers 13 residues. Between the trimmed V and J ends, which lost 3 bases and 7 bases, there was a span of 9 bases. Assay used: immunoSEQ multiplex PCR; TCRdb lists only in-frame clones, some missing. Altogether about 74,000 clones are present, about four fifths being singletons, with the ten largest covering 36%. The sample consisted of peripheral blood. This sequence joins TRBV19 and TRBJ2-2, with D possibly TRBD2 on 5 matching bases. This sequence was found in a man in his sixties or seventies with acute or convalescent COVID-19. The CDR3 coding sequence is TGTGCCAGTAGTATTGAGGGAATCGGGGAGCTGTTTTTT. Amino acids: CASSIEGIGELFF.